Below are 31 T cell receptor beta chains sequenced from a single sample in a study of response to subunit inactivated influenza vaccine. TCRdb independently ran MiXCR on the RT-PCR reads; one entry per CDR3 protein. The data hold 700,000 to 900,000 distinct CDR3 sequences, with over 20% observed a single time. Here the sequenced sample was PBMCs from blood, taken around 5 days after vaccination. The receptors shown here come from a man aged 50 to 60 who received an inactivated influenza vaccine.

The gene calls are TRBV7-6 and TRBJ2-6; weak D call: TRBD1 (5 bases). The germline V gene has CDR1 SGHVS and CDR2 FNYEAQ. The V end was cut by 5 bases, the J end by 2 bases, with 10 bases between. The length of the CDR3 is 15 residues. The CDR3 is CASSAQVAGANVLTF. CDR3 DNA: TGTGCCAGCAGCGCACAGGTTGCTGGGGCCAACGTCCTGACTTTC.

Only a few counts were recorded for this clonotype. V and J are TRBV9 and TRBJ2-1; the D gene is possibly TRBD1 (6 bases). The CDR3 is made up of 13 amino acids. The germline CDR1 and CDR2 sequences are SGDLS and YYNGEE. The V end was cut by 3 bases, the J end by 8 bases, with 12 bases between. The CDR3 loop is CASSEGDRYEQFF. As DNA, the CDR3 is TGTGCCAGCAGCGAGGGGGACCGCTATGAGCAGTTCTTC.

Written as DNA, the CDR3 is TGTGCCAGCAGCCTAAACCGACAGGGGTCTGAAGCTTTCTTT. Translated, it gives CASSLNRQGSEAFF. The chain couples TRBV3-1 to TRBJ1-1; TRBD1 matches at 8 bases. This CDR3 region has 14 residues. In germline, CDR1 is LGHDT, CDR2 YNNKEL (reference sequence). The J segment lost 6 bases and the V segment lost 4 bases, leaving 7 bases of the junction unmatched.

This clonotype has just one count. V and J are TRBV4-2 and TRBJ2-1; D is uncertain. This CDR3 has 13 residues. Trimming shortened V by 1 base and J by 8 bases, and 9 bases separated the two germline ends. Germline V gene sequence: CDR1 LGHNA, CDR2 YNFKEQ. CDR3 loop: CASSQGAGHEQFF. The CDR3 DNA is TGTGCCAGCAGCCAAGGGGCTGGGCATGAGCAGTTCTTC.

CDR3 region: CASSYSSPGGASDTQYF. The CDR3 region has the DNA TGTGCCAGCAGTTACTCGAGTCCAGGGGGCGCTTCAGATACGCAGTATTTT. The chain recombines TRBV6-5 with TRBJ2-3, with 8 bases lining up with TRBD1. The CDR3 spans 17 residues. Germline loops: CDR1 MNHEY, CDR2 SVGAGI. The V and J ends lost 0 bases and 4 bases, in that order; junction bases with no gene match: 9.

This clonotype was counted between two and nine times. The chain joins TRBV6-4 to TRBJ2-3; weak D call: TRBD2 (6 bases). Germline V gene sequence: CDR1 MRHNA, CDR2 SNTAGT. This CDR3 is 14 amino acids long. The V end lost 6 bases, the J end lost 0 bases, and 10 bases lay between the germline ends. The CDR3 sequence is CASSTGLSTDTQYF. CDR3 nucleotide sequence: TGTGCCAGCAGCACGGGACTGAGCACAGATACGCAGTATTTT.

The CDR3 spells CASKAGTLANTEAFF. For the CDR3, the DNA is TGTGCCAGCAAAGCCGGCACATTGGCCAACACTGAAGCTTTCTTT. The chain uses TRBV27 and TRBJ1-1, with D unresolved. CDR3 length equals 15 residues. The V end lost 7 bases, the J end lost 2 bases, and 17 bases lay between the germline ends. Germline assignment: CDR1 MNHEY and CDR2 SMNVEV (reference sequence).

This clonotype was seen at least ten times. The chain recombines TRBV20-1 with TRBJ2-1, with TRBD1 matching 12 bases. The CDR3 sequence is 14 residues long. Germline CDR1 is DFQATT and CDR2 is SNEGSKA (reference sequence). V lost 4 bases to trimming and J lost 6 bases; unmatched junction nucleotides: 4. CDR3 bases: TGCAGTGCTACTCGGGACAGGGGGCTCAATGAGCAGTTCTTC. Translating it yields CSATRDRGLNEQFF.

The chain links TRBV20-1 to TRBJ1-5; 7 bases are shared with TRBD1. CDR1 and CDR2 (germline): DFQATT, SNEGSKA (reference sequence). This CDR3 comprises 15 residues. V gave up 3 bases and J gave up 0 bases; unmatched junction bases: 5. The CDR3, as DNA: TGCAGTGCTAGCCGGGACAGCTATAGCAATCAGCCCCAGCATTTT. Amino acid sequence: CSASRDSYSNQPQHF.

The chain carries TRBV2 and TRBJ1-4; D is undetermined. Per germline, CDR1 SNHLY and CDR2 FYNNEI. The V and J ends lost 9 bases and 0 bases respectively, with 8 bases between them. CDR3 size: 13 residues. The DNA for the CDR3 is TGTGCCAGTCTGAGGGCAACTAATGAAAAACTGTTTTTT. The encoded protein is CASLRATNEKLFF.

This clonotype occurred a few times. CDR3 loop: CASSSTGLRYF. The CDR3 DNA follows: TGTGCCAGCAGTTCGACAGGGCTACGGTACTTC. The rearrangement uses TRBV27 and TRBJ2-7; TRBD1 aligns across 7 bases. V lost 4 bases to trimming and J lost 12 bases; unmatched junction nucleotides: 6. There are 11 residues in the CDR3. CDR1 is MNHEY, CDR2 SMNVEV, per germline (reference sequence).

The rearrangement uses TRBV20-1 and TRBJ2-3; 8 positions agree with TRBD2. CDR3 length: 14 residues. Unmatched junction bases numbered 10, after V lost 6 bases and J lost 5 bases. Germline assignment: CDR1 DFQATT and CDR2 SNEGSKA (reference sequence). The CDR3 here is CSAIPGGQGDTQYF. The CDR3 DNA is TGCAGTGCCATCCCGGGGGGGCAGGGAGATACGCAGTATTTT.

This clonotype was seen more than once but under ten times. The chain uses TRBV5-1 and TRBJ2-7; 7 nucleotides line up with TRBD1. The germline V gene has CDR1 SGHRS and CDR2 YFSETQ. The CDR3 spans 14 residues. V lost 7 bases, J lost 4 bases, and 11 bases stayed unmatched. The CDR3: CASAPTGTLYEQYF. As DNA, the CDR3 is TGCGCCAGCGCCCCGACAGGGACACTTTACGAGCAGTACTTC.

This chain uses TRBV6-4 with TRBJ1-3; D unclear. V dropped 2 bases and J dropped 0 bases, with 5 bases sitting between them. The CDR3 extends over 14 amino acids. CDR1 and CDR2 (germline): MRHNA, SNTAGT. The CDR3 reads CASSDGPSGNTIYF. CDR3 sequence (DNA): TGTGCCAGCAGTGACGGACCCTCTGGAAACACCATATATTTT.

Here the CDR3 reads CASSFRTRRGDEQFF. As DNA, the CDR3 is TGCGCCAGCAGCTTCCGGACACGGAGGGGCGATGAGCAGTTCTTC. The genes are TRBV5-1 and TRBJ2-1, with TRBD2 as a possible D gene (6 bases). This CDR3 region has 15 residues. CDR1 and CDR2 (germline): SGHRS, YFSETQ. V dropped 2 bases and J dropped 8 bases, with 17 bases sitting between them.

This clonotype was seen at least ten times. This sequence joins TRBV5-1 and TRBJ2-7, with D perhaps assigned TRBD1 or TRBD2 (5 bases each). V was pared by 5 bases and J by 3 bases, with 18 bases between. CDR3 length: 15 residues. Germline V gene sequence: CDR1 SGHRS, CDR2 YFSETQ. CDR3 sequence: CASRMSPRDGYEQYF. CDR3 DNA: TGCGCCAGCAGGATGTCCCCTCGGGACGGCTACGAGCAGTACTTC.

The chain is built from TRBV7-8 and TRBJ2-5; D may be TRBD1 (6 bases). CDR3 size: 15 residues. CDR1 and CDR2 (germline): SGHVS, FQNEAQ. Trimming cost V 1 base and J 6 bases, with 15 bases left between them. The chain's CDR3 is CASSLGGYQGQTQYF. The CDR3 coding sequence is TGTGCCAGCAGCTTAGGGGGCTACCAGGGGCAGACCCAGTACTTC.

The chain carries TRBV20-1 and TRBJ2-2, with 13 bases matching TRBD2. V was clipped by 4 bases and J by 5 bases; unmatched bases: 7. The CDR3 covers 16 residues. The germline V gene encodes CDR1 DFQATT and CDR2 SNEGSKA (reference sequence). DNA of the CDR3: TGCAGTGCTATTGGACTAGCGGGGGACATAACCGGGGAGCTGTTTTTT. Its translation: CSAIGLAGDITGELFF.

The chain couples TRBV2 to TRBJ2-3; a possible D gene is TRBD2 (5 bases). Trimming shortened V by 4 bases and J by 2 bases, and 7 bases separated the two germline ends. The CDR3 sequence is 13 residues long. CDR1 is SNHLY, CDR2 FYNNEI, per germline. CDR3 protein: CASSAGITDTQYF. In nucleotides, the CDR3 is TGTGCCAGCAGTGCCGGGATCACAGATACGCAGTATTTT.

The chain carries TRBV18 and TRBJ2-1; 8 positions agree with TRBD2. Germline CDR1 and CDR2: KGHSH and LQKENI. With V trimmed by 5 bases and J by 0 bases, 6 bases remained unmatched. The CDR3 extends over 16 amino acids. The CDR3 loop reads CASSKLSGTSYNEQFF. In DNA form, the CDR3 reads TGTGCCAGCTCAAAACTTAGCGGGACCTCCTACAATGAGCAGTTCTTC.

V and J are TRBV6-1 and TRBJ2-7, with 11 bases aligning to TRBD2. V lost 7 bases and J lost 0; bases outside the gene matches: 5. Germline V gene sequence: CDR1 MNHNS, CDR2 SASEGT. The CDR3 loop spans 15 amino acids. CDR3 sequence reads: CASTGTSGSSYEQYF. CDR3 sequence (DNA): TGTGCCAGCACCGGGACTAGCGGAAGCTCCTACGAGCAGTACTTC.

This clonotype turned up a few times. This chain links TRBV7-9 with TRBJ2-3; D is ambiguous. The CDR3 totals 16 residues. V was cut by 5 bases and J by 0 bases, with 15 bases left in between. Looked up from germline, CDR1 is SEHNR and CDR2 is FQNEAQ (reference sequence). CDR3 sequence: CASSPSPGLSTDTQYF. The CDR3 DNA follows: TGTGCCAGCAGCCCCTCGCCGGGTTTAAGCACAGATACGCAGTATTTT.

This chain uses TRBV5-1 with TRBJ2-3; 7 bases map to TRBD1. Germline V gene lookup returns CDR1 SGHRS and CDR2 YFSETQ. The trim removed 5 bases at V and 2 bases at J, leaving 5 bases unmatched. The CDR3 loop spans 14 amino acids. This chain's CDR3 is CASRTGTATDTQYF. Written as DNA, the CDR3 is TGCGCCAGCAGAACCGGGACAGCCACAGATACGCAGTATTTT.

This clonotype was observed many times. The gene calls are TRBV5-1 and TRBJ1-1; 10 bases are a match to TRBD1. This CDR3 contains 15 residues. Unmatched junction bases numbered 8, after V lost 5 bases and J lost 4 bases. Germline CDR1 is SGHRS and CDR2 is YFSETQ. CDR3 nucleotide sequence: TGCGCCAGCAGGTATCCGGGACAGGGGAGCACTGAAGCTTTCTTT. Translation gives CASRYPGQGSTEAFF.

The chain carries TRBV19 and TRBJ2-1; the D is unclear. V was clipped by 9 bases and J by 4 bases, with 13 bases between them. Germline CDR1 is LNHDA and CDR2 is SQIVND (reference sequence). The CDR3 loop spans 13 amino acids. The CDR3 sequence is CASSPSPYNEQFF. Here the CDR3 DNA reads TGTGCCAGCTCGCCCTCGCCTTACAATGAGCAGTTCTTC.

The chain recombines TRBV10-2 with TRBJ2-7, with D hard to call. Germline values: CDR1 WSHSY, CDR2 SAAADI. The CDR3 consists of 14 residues. Trimming stripped 4 bases from V and 3 bases from J, with 13 bases between. CDR3 region: CASSAGWENYEQYF. The CDR3 DNA is TGCGCCAGCAGTGCGGGTTGGGAAAACTACGAGCAGTACTTC.

This clonotype was seen a few times. J is TRBJ1-1 and V is TRBV7-2; D gene uncertain. Germline-derived CDR1 and CDR2 are SGHTA and FQGNSA. Trimming cost V 1 base and J 3 bases, with 6 bases left between them. CDR3 size: 13 residues. The CDR3 reads CASSLDEDTEAFF. The DNA for the CDR3 is TGTGCCAGCAGCTTAGACGAGGACACTGAAGCTTTCTTT.

The chain combines TRBV20-1 with TRBJ1-1, with TRBD1 matching over 7 bases. CDR1 and CDR2 from the germline V gene are DFQATT and SNEGSKA (reference sequence). The CDR3 contains 17 residues. Trimming at V came to 3 bases and at J to 3 bases, leaving 16 bases not matched to a gene. The CDR3 DNA is TGCAGTGCTAGGATCCCCCCTCACAGGGGTTGGGACACTGAAGCTTTCTTT. Its protein product is CSARIPPHRGWDTEAFF.

The sample holds a few counts of this clonotype. The J gene is TRBJ1-2, the V gene TRBV9, with D maybe TRBD1 (6 bases). Trimming pared 1 base from V and 3 bases from J, leaving 16 bases between. Germline CDR1 reads SGDLS; CDR2 reads YYNGEE. The CDR3 sequence is 16 residues long. The CDR3 loop is CASSVLRTGADYGYTF. The CDR3 nucleotides are TGTGCCAGCAGCGTACTCAGGACGGGGGCTGACTATGGCTACACCTTC.

The rearrangement uses TRBV6-2 or TRBV6-3 and TRBJ2-7; 11 bases fit TRBD2. V trimming: 7 bases; J trimming: 6 bases; junction bases outside the gene matches: 5. This CDR3 has 13 amino acids. CDR1 MNHEY and CDR2 SVGEGT come from the germline V gene. The CDR3 bases are TGTGCCAGCATCGGGACTAGCGGACCCGAGCAGTACTTC. The encoded protein is CASIGTSGPEQYF.

The V call is TRBV6-1, the J call TRBJ1-5, with 11 bases aligning to TRBD1. Germline V CDR1 and CDR2: MNHNS, SASEGT. Losses at the gene ends were 4 bases for V and 2 bases for J; bases not matched to a gene: 7. CDR3 length: 17 residues. CDR3 nucleotides: TGTGCCAGCAGTGGACCACGGACAGGGGGCGGCAATCAGCCCCAGCATTTT. Its protein product is CASSGPRTGGGNQPQHF.